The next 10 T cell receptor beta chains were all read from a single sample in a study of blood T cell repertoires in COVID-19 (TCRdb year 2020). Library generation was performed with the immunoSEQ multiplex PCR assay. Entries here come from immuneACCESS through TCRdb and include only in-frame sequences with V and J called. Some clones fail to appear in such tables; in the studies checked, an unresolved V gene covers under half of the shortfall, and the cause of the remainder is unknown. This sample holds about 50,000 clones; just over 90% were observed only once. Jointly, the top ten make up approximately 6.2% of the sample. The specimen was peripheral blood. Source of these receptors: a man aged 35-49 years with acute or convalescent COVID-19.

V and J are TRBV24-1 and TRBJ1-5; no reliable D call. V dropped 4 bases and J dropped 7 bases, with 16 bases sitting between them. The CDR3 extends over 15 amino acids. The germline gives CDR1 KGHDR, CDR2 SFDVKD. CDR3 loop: CATSDTQSPGQPQHF. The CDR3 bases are TGTGCCACCAGTGACACCCAGAGCCCCGGGCAGCCCCAGCATTTT.

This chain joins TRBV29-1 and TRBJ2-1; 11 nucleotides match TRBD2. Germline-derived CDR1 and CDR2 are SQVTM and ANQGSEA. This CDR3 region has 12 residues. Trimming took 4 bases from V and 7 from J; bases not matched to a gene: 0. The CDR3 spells CSVASGRNEQFF. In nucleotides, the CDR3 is TGCAGCGTTGCTAGCGGGAGGAATGAGCAGTTCTTC.

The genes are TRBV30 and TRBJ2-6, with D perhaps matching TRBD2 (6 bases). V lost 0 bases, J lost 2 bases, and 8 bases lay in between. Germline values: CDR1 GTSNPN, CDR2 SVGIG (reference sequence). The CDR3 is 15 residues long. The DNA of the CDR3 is TGTGCCTGGAGTGTTGGAGGGGCTGGGGCCAACGTCCTGACTTTC. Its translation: CAWSVGGAGANVLTF. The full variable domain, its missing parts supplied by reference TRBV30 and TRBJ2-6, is SQTIHQWPATLVQPVGSPLSLECTVEGTSNPNLYWYRQAAGRGLQLLFYSVGIGQISSEVPQNLSASRPQDRQFILSSKKLLLSDSGFYLCAWSVGGAGANVLTFGAGSRLTVL.

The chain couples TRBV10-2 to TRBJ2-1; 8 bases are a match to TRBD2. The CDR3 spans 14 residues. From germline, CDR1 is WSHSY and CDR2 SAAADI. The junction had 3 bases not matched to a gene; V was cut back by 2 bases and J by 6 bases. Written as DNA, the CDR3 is TGCGCCAGCAGTGAGCCGGGAGGGCTCAATGAGCAGTTCTTC. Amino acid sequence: CASSEPGGLNEQFF.

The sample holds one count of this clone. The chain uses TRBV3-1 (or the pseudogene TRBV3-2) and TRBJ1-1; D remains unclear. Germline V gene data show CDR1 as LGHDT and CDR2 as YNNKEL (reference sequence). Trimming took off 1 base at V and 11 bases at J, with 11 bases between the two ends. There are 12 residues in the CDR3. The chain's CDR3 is CASSQGRGRAFF. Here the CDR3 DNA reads TGTGCCAGCAGCCAAGGGCGGGGTCGGGCTTTCTTT.

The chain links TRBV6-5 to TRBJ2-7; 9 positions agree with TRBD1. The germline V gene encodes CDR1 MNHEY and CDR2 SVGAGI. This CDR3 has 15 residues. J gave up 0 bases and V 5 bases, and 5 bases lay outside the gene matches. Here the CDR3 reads CASSTGTGLSYEQYF. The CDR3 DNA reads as TGTGCCAGCAGTACCGGGACAGGGCTCTCCTACGAGCAGTACTTC.

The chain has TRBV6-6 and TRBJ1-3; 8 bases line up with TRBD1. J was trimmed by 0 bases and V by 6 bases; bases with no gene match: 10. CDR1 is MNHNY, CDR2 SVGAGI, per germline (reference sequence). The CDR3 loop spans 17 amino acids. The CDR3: CASSRYYRGYSGNTIYF. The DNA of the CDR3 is TGTGCCAGCAGCCGATACTACAGGGGGTACTCTGGAAACACCATATATTTT.

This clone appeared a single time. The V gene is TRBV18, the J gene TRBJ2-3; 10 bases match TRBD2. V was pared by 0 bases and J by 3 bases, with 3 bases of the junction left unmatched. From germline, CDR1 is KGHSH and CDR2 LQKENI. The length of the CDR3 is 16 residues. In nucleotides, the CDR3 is TGTGCCAGCTCACCACCGGCTAGCGGGAGAACAGATACGCAGTATTTT. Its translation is CASSPPASGRTDTQYF.

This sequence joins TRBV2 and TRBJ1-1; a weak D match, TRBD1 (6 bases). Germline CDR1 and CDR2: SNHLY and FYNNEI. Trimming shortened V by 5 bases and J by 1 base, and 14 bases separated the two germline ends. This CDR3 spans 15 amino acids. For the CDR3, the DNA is TGTGCCAGCAGTCCCCACAGGGCTTCGAACACTGAAGCTTTCTTT. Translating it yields CASSPHRASNTEAFF.

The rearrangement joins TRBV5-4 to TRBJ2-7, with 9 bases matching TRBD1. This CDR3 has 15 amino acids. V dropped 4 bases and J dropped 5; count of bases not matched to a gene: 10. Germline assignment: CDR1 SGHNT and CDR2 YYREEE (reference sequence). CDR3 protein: CASSQVPGQGDEQYF. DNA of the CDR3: TGTGCCAGCAGCCAAGTACCGGGACAGGGCGACGAGCAGTACTTC.